This T cell receptor beta chain was identified in a study of beta chain features in type 1 diabetes. Study results and caveats: PCR might favor shorter templates, equally in patients and controls. Type 1 diabetes patients had fewer VDJ junction insertions and more deletions. In the patient group, naive, central memory and Treg TCRB repertoires seemed more alike than in the healthy donor group.

Reverse transcribing all isolated RNA meant expressed TCRB transcripts were sequenced. This table comes from immunoSEQ multiplex PCR, and its TCRdb copy is limited to in-frame clones, with some not included. The sample comprises about half a million clones, roughly 30% of which are singletons, and around 0.065% rests with the top ten. On this clone itself: What it binds is not known.

The germline V and J ends were trimmed by 6 bases and 1 base, with 12 bases remaining between them. This CDR3 is 13 amino acids long. Germline CDR1 reads GTSNPN; CDR2 reads SVGIG (reference sequence). This receptor was taken from a man younger than 35 in good health. The specimen sequenced was naive CD4+ T cells from blood. V is TRBV30 and J is TRBJ1-1; weak D call: TRBD1 (6 bases). CDR3 amino acids: CACRDRKNTEAFF. DNA for the CDR3: TGTGCCTGCAGAGACAGGAAGAACACTGAAGCTTTCTTT.